This passage covers 30 T cell receptor beta chains from one sample sequenced in a study of blood T cell repertoires in COVID-19. Using immunoSEQ multiplex PCR, the repertoire was profiled, and TCRdb retains in-frame clones only, with some absent. Of some 200,000 clones listed, 75% to 85% are singletons. The sequenced material came from peripheral blood. Receptor source: a woman in her thirties or forties with COVID-19, enrolled during active disease.

The table lists this clone with a count of one. The V and J genes are TRBV3-1 (or the pseudogene TRBV3-2) and TRBJ2-3; D may be TRBD2 (5 bases). The CDR3 totals 18 residues. CDR1 and CDR2 (germline): LGHDT, YNNKEL (reference sequence). Deletions cut 2 bases from V and 7 bases from J, with 25 bases between. The CDR3 sequence: CASSQPRSGHLREHTQYF. For the CDR3, the DNA is TGTGCCAGCAGCCAACCAAGATCCGGGCACCTAAGGGAGCATACGCAGTATTTT.

The V gene is TRBV7-2, the J gene TRBJ2-5; the D gene is possibly TRBD2 (6 bases). Between the trimmed V and J ends, which lost 5 bases and 3 bases, there was a span of 13 bases. The CDR3 has 14 residues. The V gene's germline CDR1 is SGHTA and CDR2 FQGNSA. The CDR3 is CASSPPGGKETQYF. As DNA, the CDR3 is TGTGCCAGCAGCCCCCCCGGCGGGAAAGAGACCCAGTACTTC.

The chain combines TRBV28 with TRBJ1-2; D is ambiguous. Germline CDR1 reads MDHEN; CDR2 reads SYDVKM. The ends were cut back, 1 base at V and 4 bases at J, with 16 bases in the middle. This CDR3 spans 16 amino acids. CDR3: CASSLSRSPVSYGYTF. In DNA, the CDR3 is TGTGCCAGCAGTTTATCACGCAGTCCCGTTTCCTATGGCTACACCTTC.

This chain links TRBV14 with TRBJ2-7, with D tentatively TRBD2 (6 bases). Germline V gene lookup returns CDR1 SGHDN and CDR2 FVKESK. This CDR3 has 12 amino acids. Trimming took off 3 bases at V and 3 bases at J, with 6 bases between the two ends. In nucleotides, the CDR3 is TGTGCCAGCAGCCACGGGGGCTACGAGCAGTACGTC. As protein: CASSHGGYEQYV.

The chain is built from TRBV5-1 and TRBJ2-1; 13 positions agree with TRBD2. Trimming at V came to 2 bases and at J to 9 bases, leaving 14 bases not matched to a gene. Germline CDR1 is SGHRS and CDR2 is YFSETQ. CDR3 size: 18 residues. The chain's CDR3 is CASSFTPGGTSGTGEQFF. The CDR3 bases are TGCGCCAGCAGCTTCACCCCGGGGGGGACTAGCGGGACGGGTGAGCAGTTCTTC.

This sequence joins TRBV5-1 and TRBJ2-5, with D possibly TRBD2 on 6 matching bases. This CDR3 spans 16 amino acids. Germline loops: CDR1 SGHRS, CDR2 YFSETQ. The germline V and J ends were trimmed by 1 base and 5 bases, with 18 bases remaining between them. The CDR3 loop reads CASSLRPSGLSETQYF. The CDR3 region has the DNA TGCGCCAGCAGCTTGAGACCCAGCGGGTTGAGCGAGACCCAGTACTTC.

The chain links TRBV5-6 to TRBJ1-2; 9 bases are a match to TRBD1. This CDR3 is 18 amino acids long. Trimming cost V 4 bases and J 6 bases; bases outside gene matches: 19. Germline loops: CDR1 SGHDT, CDR2 YYEEEE. The CDR3 DNA sequence: TGTGCCAGCAGCATTGGACAGGGGTCGATTAGGGTCATAAATGGCTACACCTTC. It yields the protein CASSIGQGSIRVINGYTF.

The chain uses TRBV4-2 and TRBJ1-3, with TRBD1 matching 10 bases. The CDR3 consists of 15 residues. With V trimmed by 4 bases and J by 8 bases, 8 bases remained unmatched. The germline V gene encodes CDR1 LGHNA and CDR2 YNFKEQ. CDR3 nucleotides: TGTGCCAGCAGCCGGGGAGGGACAGGGGTATACACCATATATTTT. This codes for CASSRGGTGVYTIYF.

This chain connects TRBV18 to TRBJ2-1, with 7 positions matching TRBD1. Germline assignment: CDR1 KGHSH and CDR2 LQKENI. V lost 1 base to trimming and J lost 8 bases; unmatched junction nucleotides: 20. The CDR3 sequence is 19 residues long. CDR3 in amino acids: CASSPQRGRMWGLNDEQFF. In nucleotides, the CDR3 is TGTGCCAGCTCACCACAGAGGGGGCGGATGTGGGGGCTAAACGATGAGCAGTTCTTC.

The V and J genes are TRBV6-1 and TRBJ2-2; 10 bases line up with TRBD2. The V gene end was trimmed by 1 base and the J gene end by 3 bases; junction bases not matched to a gene: 5. The CDR3 sequence is 17 residues long. Germline assignment: CDR1 MNHNS and CDR2 SASEGT. The CDR3 DNA follows: TGTGCCAGCAGTGAAGTGAGACTAGCGGGCGACACCGGGGAGCTGTTTTTT. Translation gives CASSEVRLAGDTGELFF.

Here the CDR3 DNA reads TGTGCCAGCAGGCCGGGCGGGGCTACAGATACGCAGTATTTT. Protein sequence: CASRPGGATDTQYF. This sequence joins TRBV2 and TRBJ2-3; D is perhaps TRBD2 (6 bases). V gave up 6 bases and J gave up 3 bases, with 13 bases separating them. Germline V gene lookup returns CDR1 SNHLY and CDR2 FYNNEI. The CDR3 runs to 14 residues. Full variable domain (outside the CDR3, taken from reference TRBV2 and TRBJ2-3): EPEVTQTPSHQVTQMGQEVILRCVPISNHLYFYWYRQILGQKVEFLVSFYNNEISEKSEIFDDQFSVERPDGSNFTLKIRSTKLEDSAMYFCASRPGGATDTQYFGPGTRLTVL.

The chain joins TRBV30 to TRBJ1-6; D uncertain. The V and J ends lost 1 base and 10 bases respectively, with 11 bases between them. Looked up from germline, CDR1 is GTSNPN and CDR2 is SVGIG (reference sequence). The CDR3 is made up of 13 amino acids. This CDR3 is CAWSAQNGSPLHF. The CDR3, as DNA: TGTGCCTGGAGTGCCCAAAACGGGTCACCCCTCCACTTT.

The chain has TRBV13 and TRBJ2-3; 8 bases agree with TRBD2. The ends lost 2 bases at V and 5 bases at J; junction bases unmatched: 9. Germline lookup yields CDR1 PRHDT and CDR2 FYEKMQ (reference sequence). The CDR3 is made up of 16 amino acids. CDR3 sequence reads: CASSLRNGLAGDTQYF. For the CDR3, the DNA is TGTGCCAGCAGCTTAAGGAACGGACTAGCCGGAGATACGCAGTATTTT.

The rearrangement uses TRBV7-9 and TRBJ2-7; D might be TRBD1 (6 bases). Germline V gives CDR1 SEHNR, CDR2 FQNEAQ (reference sequence). Trimming stripped 4 bases from V and 2 bases from J, with 12 bases between. CDR3 length equals 14 residues. The CDR3, as DNA: TGTGCCAGCAGCTCAACTGGACAGACCTACGAGCAGTACTTC. This gives the protein CASSSTGQTYEQYF.

This clone was counted at least ten times. The V and J genes are TRBV6-5 and TRBJ1-2, with TRBD1 matching 11 bases. Germline lookup yields CDR1 MNHEY and CDR2 SVGAGI. This CDR3 region has 15 residues. The V segment lost 6 bases and the J segment 8 bases; nucleotides outside the gene matches: 11. The chain's CDR3 is CASSYLGQGAFGYTF. The CDR3 DNA sequence: TGTGCCAGCAGCTACCTAGGACAGGGGGCGTTCGGCTACACCTTC.

The chain uses TRBV12-3 or TRBV12-4 and TRBJ1-1; D gene ambiguous. This CDR3 has 13 amino acids. Trimming took off 2 bases at V and 8 bases at J, with 12 bases between the two ends. CDR3: CASSLLSTGEAFF. CDR3 DNA sequence: TGTGCCAGCAGTTTATTATCGACGGGGGAAGCTTTCTTT.

The gene calls are TRBV24-1 and TRBJ1-5; the match to TRBD1 covers 7 bases. V gave up 3 bases and J gave up 6 bases; unmatched junction bases: 1. The V gene's germline CDR1 is KGHDR and CDR2 SFDVKD. The CDR3 covers 13 residues. The CDR3 loop is CATSDRDSQPQHF. For the CDR3, the DNA is TGTGCCACCAGTGATCGGGACAGTCAGCCCCAGCATTTT.

In its sample, this clone was seen once. This sequence joins TRBV5-5 and TRBJ1-5, with 8 bases that match TRBD1. The CDR3 runs to 14 residues. V lost 4 bases and J lost 5; bases outside the gene matches: 5. Per the germline V gene, CDR1 is SGHKS and CDR2 is YYEKEE (reference sequence). This CDR3 is CASSKQGEDQPQHF. The CDR3 bases are TGTGCCAGCAGCAAACAGGGGGAGGATCAGCCCCAGCATTTT.

The chain links TRBV11-2 to TRBJ2-3, with 8 nucleotides matching TRBD2. The CDR3 has 16 residues. Trimming took 5 bases from V and 3 from J; bases not matched to a gene: 10. Per germline, CDR1 SGHAT and CDR2 FQNNGV. The CDR3 loop is CASSPVRGGWTDTQYF. The CDR3 coding sequence is TGTGCCAGCAGCCCCGTCCGGGGGGGCTGGACAGATACGCAGTATTTT.

This sequence joins TRBV2 and TRBJ1-1; the match to TRBD1 covers 9 bases. CDR3 length equals 14 residues. Per the germline V gene, CDR1 is SNHLY and CDR2 is FYNNEI. V shed 6 bases, J shed 8 bases, and the junction held 10 bases outside the gene matches. CDR3 sequence reads: CASRPGQGIGEAFF. CDR3 sequence (DNA): TGTGCCAGCAGGCCGGGACAGGGAATCGGCGAAGCTTTCTTT.

The table lists this clone with a count of one. The V and J genes are TRBV19 and TRBJ2-7; 7 bases line up with TRBD1. V shed 6 bases, J shed 4 bases, and the junction held 9 bases outside the gene matches. Germline-derived CDR1 and CDR2 are LNHDA and SQIVND (reference sequence). The CDR3 loop spans 14 amino acids. The CDR3 sequence: CASSPGGVGYEQYF. In DNA form, the CDR3 reads TGTGCCAGTAGCCCAGGGGGAGTGGGGTACGAGCAGTACTTC.

The CDR3, as DNA: TGTGCCAGCAGTACTGACAGGGAAGAGACCCAGTACTTC. Translation gives CASSTDREETQYF. The chain joins TRBV9 to TRBJ2-5; 7 bases match TRBD1. The germline V gene encodes CDR1 SGDLS and CDR2 YYNGEE. There are 13 residues in the CDR3. V shed 5 bases, J shed 3 bases, and the junction held 4 bases outside the gene matches.

The V gene is TRBV7-8, the J gene TRBJ2-1; D remains unclear. CDR1 is SGHVS and CDR2 is FQNEAQ in the germline V gene. Trimming removed 10 bases at V and 0 bases at J, with 10 bases between. The CDR3 spans 13 residues. This CDR3 is CATYTSSYNEQFF. Written as DNA, the CDR3 is TGTGCCACCTATACGAGCTCCTACAATGAGCAGTTCTTC.

This clone was detected only a few times. The gene calls are TRBV27 and TRBJ2-7; 8 positions agree with TRBD2. In germline, CDR1 is MNHEY, CDR2 SMNVEV (reference sequence). V lost 6 bases, J lost 2 bases, and 3 bases stayed unmatched. The CDR3 runs 13 residues. The DNA of the CDR3 is TGTGCCAGCAGCCCGGGACTAGCCTACGAGCAGTACTTC. This gives the protein CASSPGLAYEQYF.

This clone is a singleton in its sample. V gene TRBV20-1 combines with J gene TRBJ2-3; the match to TRBD2 covers 16 bases. This CDR3 has 15 residues. With V trimmed by 3 bases and J by 6 bases, 3 bases remained unmatched. CDR1 is DFQATT and CDR2 is SNEGSKA in the germline V gene (reference sequence). The CDR3 DNA reads TGCAGTGCTAGTGGGACTAGCGGGGGGGCCGATACGCAGTATTTT. As protein: CSASGTSGGADTQYF.

The V call is TRBV6-6, the J call TRBJ1-1; TRBD1 matches at 7 bases. Germline CDR1 MNHNY, CDR2 SVGAGI (reference sequence). The CDR3 is 15 residues long. Trimming at V came to 0 bases and at J to 6 bases, leaving 7 bases not matched to a gene. The CDR3 bases are TGTGCCAGCAGTTACTCGGCAGGGGGTTTATCTGAAGCTTTCTTT. It translates to CASSYSAGGLSEAFF.

The rearrangement uses TRBV27 and TRBJ2-3; TRBD2 matches 7 bases. Germline CDR1 MNHEY, CDR2 SMNVEV (reference sequence). This CDR3 spans 16 amino acids. V gave up 5 bases and J gave up 1 base; unmatched junction bases: 9. The DNA of the CDR3 is TGTGCCAGCAGTGCCCGGCGGCTAGCGGGCACAGATACGCAGTATTTT. This encodes CASSARRLAGTDTQYF.

This clone occurred a few times. Written as DNA, the CDR3 is TGTGCCAGCAGCTTTAGAGGAGGAAGGGGGGGAAGAGCAGATACGCAGTATTTT. Its protein product is CASSFRGGRGGRADTQYF. The V gene is TRBV5-4, the J gene TRBJ2-3, with D maybe TRBD2 (7 bases). Germline V gene sequence: CDR1 SGHNT, CDR2 YYREEE (reference sequence). The CDR3 is 18 residues long. V was cut by 2 bases and J by 4 bases, with 23 bases left in between.

The genes are TRBV19 and TRBJ1-2, with 7 bases that match TRBD1. The CDR3 extends over 13 amino acids. V gave up 7 bases and J gave up 7 bases; unmatched junction bases: 9. From germline, CDR1 is LNHDA and CDR2 SQIVND (reference sequence). This CDR3 is CASNNRGSSGYTF. CDR3 bases: TGTGCCAGTAATAACAGGGGTTCGTCTGGCTACACCTTC.

The rearrangement joins TRBV28 to TRBJ1-5; D may be TRBD1 (5 bases). V gave up 6 bases and J gave up 0 bases, with 12 bases separating them. CDR1 MDHEN and CDR2 SYDVKM come from the germline V gene. The CDR3 is 15 residues long. CDR3 region: CASRFRQTSNQPQHF. The CDR3 bases are TGTGCCAGCAGATTCAGACAGACTAGCAATCAGCCCCAGCATTTT.